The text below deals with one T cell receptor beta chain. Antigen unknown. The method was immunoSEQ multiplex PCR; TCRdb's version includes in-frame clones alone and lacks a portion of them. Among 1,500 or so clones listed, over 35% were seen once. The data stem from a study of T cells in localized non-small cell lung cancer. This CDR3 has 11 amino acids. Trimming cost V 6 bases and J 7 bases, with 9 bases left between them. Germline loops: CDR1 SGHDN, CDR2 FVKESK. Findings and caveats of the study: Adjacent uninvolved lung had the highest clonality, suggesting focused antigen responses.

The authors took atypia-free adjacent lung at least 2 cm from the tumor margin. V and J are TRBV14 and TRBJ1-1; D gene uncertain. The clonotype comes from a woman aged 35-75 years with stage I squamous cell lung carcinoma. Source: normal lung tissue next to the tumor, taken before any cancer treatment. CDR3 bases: TGTGCCAGCAGTTTAGGACTTGAAGCTTTCTTT. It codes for CASSLGLEAFF. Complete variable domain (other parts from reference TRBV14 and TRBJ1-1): EAGVTQFPSHSVIEKGQTVTLRCDPISGHDNLYWYRRVMGKEIKFLLHFVKESKQDESGMPNNRFLAERTGGTYSTLKVQPAELEDSGVYFCASSLGLEAFFGQGTRLTVV.